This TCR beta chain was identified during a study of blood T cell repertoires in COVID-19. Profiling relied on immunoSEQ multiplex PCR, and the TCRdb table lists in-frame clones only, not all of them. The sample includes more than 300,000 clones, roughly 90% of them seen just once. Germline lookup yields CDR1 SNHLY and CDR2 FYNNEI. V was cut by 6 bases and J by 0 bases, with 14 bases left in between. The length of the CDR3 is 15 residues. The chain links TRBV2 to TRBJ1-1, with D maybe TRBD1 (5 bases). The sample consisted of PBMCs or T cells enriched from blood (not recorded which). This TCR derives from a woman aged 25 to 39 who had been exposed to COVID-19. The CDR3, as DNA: TGTGCCAGCAGAGCGATGACAGCCTTGAACACTGAAGCTTTCTTT. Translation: CASRAMTALNTEAFF.